Shown below are 14 T cell receptor beta chains from a single sample sequenced in a study of identical twins. Using its own MiXCR run on the 5' RACE reads, TCRdb lists one record per CDR3 protein. The sample has 690,000 or so distinct CDR3 sequences; approximately 6% are singletons. Sequences were obtained from naive T cells sorted from blood. The receptor source for this set is a man aged 18 to 29 in good health.

This clonotype has a handful of counts. The J gene is TRBJ2-3, the V gene TRBV7-2; TRBD2 might be the D (6 bases). CDR1 and CDR2 from the germline V gene are SGHTA and FQGNSA. The length of the CDR3 is 13 residues. The V gene lost 8 bases and the J gene lost 2 bases, with 11 bases spanning the gap. The CDR3 DNA sequence: TGTGCCAGCGGGAGGCCCCACACAGATACGCAGTATTTT. Its protein product is CASGRPHTDTQYF.

This clonotype was observed at least ten times. CDR3 in amino acids: CASSETLAQRETQYF. Written as DNA, the CDR3 is TGTGCCAGCAGCGAGACCCTAGCGCAGAGGGAGACCCAGTACTTC. The gene calls are TRBV6-2 or TRBV6-3 and TRBJ2-5; TRBD2 might be the D (6 bases). V shed 6 bases and J shed 5 bases, with 19 bases lying between them. The CDR3 extends over 15 amino acids. Germline loops: CDR1 MNHEY, CDR2 SVGEGT.

In its sample, this clonotype was seen many times. The chain links TRBV27 to TRBJ2-7, with TRBD1 identical over 9 bases. CDR1 is MNHEY, CDR2 SMNVEV, per germline (reference sequence). The CDR3 has 14 residues. V was pared by 6 bases and J by 7 bases, with 10 bases of the junction left unmatched. This CDR3 reads CASSRGQGNGEQYF. For the CDR3, the DNA is TGTGCCAGCAGCAGGGGACAGGGAAATGGGGAGCAGTACTTC.

This clonotype was recorded many times. The J gene is TRBJ1-5, the V gene TRBV20-1; 10 nucleotides agree with TRBD1. The germline gives CDR1 DFQATT, CDR2 SNEGSKA (reference sequence). The CDR3 spans 13 residues. With 3 bases clipped from V and 6 bases from J, the junction kept 2 bases outside the gene matches. Here the CDR3 reads CSARTGGSQPQHF. CDR3 nucleotides: TGCAGTGCTAGGACAGGGGGCTCTCAGCCCCAGCATTTT.

This chain uses TRBV19 with TRBJ2-5; 9 bases fit TRBD2. CDR1 LNHDA and CDR2 SQIVND come from the germline V gene (reference sequence). The CDR3 has 17 amino acids. V shed 2 bases and J 4 bases; nucleotides not matched to a gene: 11. Here the CDR3 DNA reads TGTGCCAGTAGTATAAGGTTCTTAGCGGGAGTCTCAGAGACCCAGTACTTC. It specifies CASSIRFLAGVSETQYF.

The table lists this clonotype with many counts. J is TRBJ2-3 and V is TRBV12-3 or TRBV12-4, with no clear D. V was shortened by 4 bases and J by 4 bases, with 15 bases between the two germline ends. The CDR3 is 15 amino acids. The DNA for the CDR3 is TGTGCCAGCAGTTCCTACGGCACAGAGGCAGATACGCAGTATTTT. Translating it yields CASSSYGTEADTQYF.

This clonotype was counted many times. The V and J genes are TRBV6-4 and TRBJ2-1, with TRBD2 identical over 9 bases. The CDR3 is 16 amino acids. V dropped 6 bases and J dropped 3; count of bases not matched to a gene: 9. Germline CDR1 MRHNA, CDR2 SNTAGT. CDR3 DNA: TGTGCCAGCAGCGCAGCGGGAGGAGTCTTCTACAATGAGCAGTTCTTC. Amino acids: CASSAAGGVFYNEQFF.

This clonotype occurred a few times. This chain links TRBV6-5 with TRBJ1-1; 7 bases align to TRBD1. Germline trimming cut 1 base from V and 1 base from J; bases unmatched to any gene: 6. Germline-derived CDR1 and CDR2 are MNHEY and SVGAGI. The CDR3 spans 16 residues. The CDR3 sequence is CASSYWDRGANTEAFF. The CDR3 DNA is TGTGCCAGCAGTTACTGGGACAGAGGTGCGAACACTGAAGCTTTCTTT.

This clonotype has at least ten counts. This chain links TRBV12-3 or TRBV12-4 with TRBJ2-3; D unresolved. The CDR3 loop spans 14 amino acids. Trimming cost V 1 base and J 0 bases, with 5 bases left between them. CDR3 loop: CASSLEISTDTQYF. In DNA, the CDR3 is TGTGCCAGCAGTTTAGAGATCAGCACAGATACGCAGTATTTT.

The chain couples TRBV3-1 to TRBJ2-1, with D maybe TRBD1 (7 bases). Germline V gene lookup returns CDR1 LGHDT and CDR2 YNNKEL (reference sequence). The CDR3 consists of 18 residues. Trimming shortened V by 0 bases and J by 1 base, and 16 bases separated the two germline ends. The CDR3 loop reads CASSQDPRAGGSYNEQFF. CDR3 bases: TGTGCCAGCAGCCAAGACCCCCGCGCAGGGGGGTCCTACAATGAGCAGTTCTTC.

This clonotype has a handful of counts. This sequence joins TRBV3-1 and TRBJ2-1, with unresolved D. The CDR3 is made up of 13 amino acids. Germline V gives CDR1 LGHDT, CDR2 YNNKEL (reference sequence). Trimming shortened V by 0 bases and J by 5 bases, and 5 bases separated the two germline ends. CDR3 DNA: TGTGCCAGCAGCCAAGAAACAGACAATGAGCAGTTCTTC. Translation: CASSQETDNEQFF.

This clonotype was seen ten or more times. The V gene is TRBV6-2 or TRBV6-3, the J gene TRBJ2-1; D is uncertain. Trimming cost V 0 bases and J 6 bases, with 3 bases left between them. This CDR3 has 12 residues. CDR1 and CDR2 (germline): MNHEY, SVGEGT. CDR3 region: CASSYSRNEQFF. The CDR3 DNA is TGTGCCAGCAGTTACTCCCGCAATGAGCAGTTCTTC.

The rearrangement joins TRBV7-9 to TRBJ2-7; TRBD1 matches 7 bases. The CDR3 loop spans 13 amino acids. In germline, CDR1 is SEHNR, CDR2 FQNEAQ (reference sequence). The V gene end was trimmed by 5 bases and the J gene end by 3 bases; junction bases not matched to a gene: 4. CDR3: CASSQGQNYEQYV. The CDR3 nucleotides read TGTGCCAGCAGCCAGGGACAGAACTACGAGCAGTACGTC.

This clonotype was seen repeatedly, ten times or more. This chain uses TRBV12-3 or TRBV12-4 with TRBJ1-1; D remains unclear. The V end lost 7 bases, the J end lost 2 bases, and 8 bases lay between the germline ends. The CDR3 totals 12 residues. For the CDR3, the DNA is TGTGCCAGCATGGTAGCAAACACTGAAGCTTTCTTT. Residues: CASMVANTEAFF.